Listed below are T cell receptor beta chains from one sample, sequenced in a study of tumor-infiltrating lymphocytes in primary liver carcinoma. TCRdb re-derived calls from the multiplex PCR reads in MiXCR, one entry per CDR3 protein. The sample shows 180,000 or so distinct CDR3 sequences, around 60% of them seen only once. The sample comprised peripheral blood. All receptors derive from a man in his forties or fifties with primary liver carcinoma and hepatitis B virus infection. The CDR3 runs from the conserved cysteine through the conserved F or W. A D gene is named only where the DNA matches it firmly. Some rows have no size entry. The others give once, few or many, or a class for an expanded clone.

d_call: TRBD2
clone_size: -
v_call: TRBV29-1
j_call: TRBJ2-1
cdr3_aa: CSVWGLAESSYNEQFF
cdr3_nt: TGCAGCGTTTGGGGACTAGCGGAGAGCTCCTACAATGAGCAGTTCTTC

d_call: TRBD1
clone_size: many
v_call: TRBV6-5
j_call: TRBJ2-5
cdr3_aa: CASSSGTGGAKTQYF
cdr3_nt: TGTGCCAGCAGCTCCGGGACAGGGGGCGCAAAGACCCAGTACTTC

d_call: -
clone_size: many
v_call: TRBV14
j_call: TRBJ2-1
cdr3_aa: CASSPTQSGEQFF
cdr3_nt: TGTGCCAGCAGCCCGACCCAATCGGGTGAGCAGTTCTTC

d_call: -
clone_size: -
v_call: TRBV11-2
j_call: TRBJ1-2
cdr3_aa: CTSSPDRGHGYTF
cdr3_nt: TGTACCAGCAGCCCAGACAGAGGACACGGTTACACCTTC

d_call: -
clone_size: few
v_call: TRBV10-3
j_call: TRBJ1-5
cdr3_aa: CAISTEAQPQHF
cdr3_nt: TGTGCCATCAGCACTGAGGCCCAGCCCCAGCATTTT

d_call: -
clone_size: -
v_call: TRBV6-6
j_call: TRBJ2-5
cdr3_aa: CASSFSGVQETQYF
cdr3_nt: TGTGCCAGCAGTTTCTCGGGGGTGCAAGAGACCCAGTACTTC

d_call: -
clone_size: -
v_call: TRBV29-1
j_call: TRBJ1-1
cdr3_aa: CSVGAGPMNTEAFF
cdr3_nt: TGCAGCGTTGGGGCAGGCCCTATGAACACTGAAGCTTTCTTT

d_call: -
clone_size: few
v_call: TRBV6-5
j_call: TRBJ2-7
cdr3_aa: CASSAQGPGQYF
cdr3_nt: TGTGCCAGCTCAGCGCAGGGCCCCGGGCAGTACTTC

d_call: -
clone_size: -
v_call: TRBV6-6
j_call: TRBJ2-2
cdr3_aa: CASSYLTPGPQNTGEVFF
cdr3_nt: TGTGCCAGCAGTTACTTAACCCCGGGACCTCAGAACACAGGGGAGGTGTTTTTT

d_call: -
clone_size: -
v_call: TRBV7-8
j_call: TRBJ2-7
cdr3_aa: CASSGGGSSSYEQYF
cdr3_nt: TGTGCCAGCAGTGGAGGGGGGTCCAGCTCCTACGAGCAGTACTTC

d_call: TRBD2
clone_size: -
v_call: TRBV28
j_call: TRBJ2-1
cdr3_aa: CASRSTSGTSYNEQFF
cdr3_nt: TGTGCCAGCAGATCGACTAGCGGGACCTCCTACAATGAGCAGTTCTTC

d_call: TRBD1
clone_size: -
v_call: TRBV5-1
j_call: TRBJ2-3
cdr3_aa: CASHPGQDTDTQYF
cdr3_nt: TGCGCCAGCCACCCGGGACAGGACACAGATACGCAGTATTTT

d_call: TRBD2
clone_size: -
v_call: TRBV6-1
j_call: TRBJ2-7
cdr3_aa: CAISGGAGRLYKQYF
cdr3_nt: TGTGCCATCAGTGGGGGAGCGGGACGACTCTACAAGCAGTACTTC

d_call: TRBD1
clone_size: few
v_call: TRBV14
j_call: TRBJ2-3
cdr3_aa: CASRGQADTQYF
cdr3_nt: TGTGCCAGCAGAGGACAGGCAGATACGCAGTATTTT

d_call: -
clone_size: -
v_call: TRBV6-5
j_call: TRBJ1-5
cdr3_aa: CASSNRESQPQHF
cdr3_nt: TGTGCCAGCAGTAACAGGGAAAGTCAGCCCCAGCATTTT

d_call: -
clone_size: many
v_call: TRBV11-3
j_call: TRBJ2-1
cdr3_aa: CASSLSLGDGEQFF
cdr3_nt: TGTGCCAGCAGCTTAAGTCTAGGCGACGGTGAGCAGTTCTTC